The rows below give T cell receptor beta chains drawn from one sample of a study of shared clonotypes between healthy human individuals. The table came from immunoSEQ multiplex PCR; TCRdb's copy has only in-frame clones and leaves some out. Among over a million clones, approximately 80% were seen once, and the ten largest hold under 0.65%. Sequencing used memory CD4+ T cells from PBMCs. The receptor set was obtained from a man aged 18-30 years in good health. Some clones in this sample may be carry-over from other donors' samples. Each CDR3 is given with its conserved first and last residue. A D gene is named only where the DNA matches it firmly. Rows give clone size only sometimes, using once, few, many, or a class for an expanded clone.

j_call: TRBJ2-1; clone_size: NA; v_call: TRBV5-8; d_call: NA; cdr3_nt: TGTGCCAGCACCACCCTCCGATTGGGCTCCTACAATGAGCAGTTCTTC; cdr3_aa: CASTTLRLGSYNEQFF
j_call: TRBJ2-7; clone_size: NA; v_call: TRBV5-1; d_call: TRBD1; cdr3_nt: TGCGCCAGCAGCTTGTGGACAGGGTCGGGCGAGCAGTACTTC; cdr3_aa: CASSLWTGSGEQYF
j_call: TRBJ2-7; clone_size: few; v_call: TRBV30; d_call: NA; cdr3_nt: TGTGCCTGGAGGAAAGAGCAGGGGGGTGAGGTCTGGTGGGCCTACGAGCAGTACTTC; cdr3_aa: CAWRKEQGGEVWWAYEQYF
j_call: TRBJ2-7; clone_size: once; v_call: TRBV4-1; d_call: TRBD1; cdr3_nt: TGCGCCAGCAGCCAGCCTGGGACAGGGGGGGCCTACGAGCAGTACTTC; cdr3_aa: CASSQPGTGGAYEQYF
j_call: TRBJ1-5; clone_size: NA; v_call: TRBV6-6; d_call: NA; cdr3_nt: TGTGCCAGCAGTTACTCGAGGGGGGGCGAACAGCCCCAGCATTTT; cdr3_aa: CASSYSRGGEQPQHF
j_call: TRBJ1-2; clone_size: NA; v_call: TRBV5-1; d_call: TRBD1; cdr3_nt: TGCGCCAGCAGGCCCGGGACAGGGGAACTCTACTATGGCTACACCTTC; cdr3_aa: CASRPGTGELYYGYTF
j_call: TRBJ1-2; clone_size: NA; v_call: TRBV5-6; d_call: TRBD1; cdr3_nt: TGTGCCAGCAGCGAGGGGGCGCGTGGCTACACCTTC; cdr3_aa: CASSEGARGYTF
j_call: TRBJ2-3; clone_size: NA; v_call: TRBV19; d_call: TRBD1; cdr3_nt: TGTGCCAGTACCATGCCACAGGGGGCAGATACGCAGTATTTT; cdr3_aa: CASTMPQGADTQYF
j_call: TRBJ2-2; clone_size: NA; v_call: TRBV5-1; d_call: TRBD2; cdr3_nt: TGCGCCAGCAGCGGGACTAGTTTTAACGCCGGGGAGCTGTTTTTT; cdr3_aa: CASSGTSFNAGELFF
j_call: TRBJ2-1; clone_size: NA; v_call: TRBV2; d_call: TRBD2; cdr3_nt: TGTGCCAGCAGAACGGGGACTAGCGACTACAATGAGCAGTTCTTC; cdr3_aa: CASRTGTSDYNEQFF
j_call: TRBJ1-4; clone_size: NA; v_call: TRBV2; d_call: NA; cdr3_nt: TGTGCCAGCCGACAGTCAGATGAAAAACTGTTTTTT; cdr3_aa: CASRQSDEKLFF
j_call: TRBJ1-2; clone_size: NA; v_call: TRBV18; d_call: NA; cdr3_nt: TGTGCCAGCTCACCATCCGGCAGCCCCGATGGCTACACCTTC; cdr3_aa: CASSPSGSPDGYTF
j_call: TRBJ2-3; clone_size: NA; v_call: TRBV7-3; d_call: TRBD2; cdr3_nt: TGTGCCAGCAGCTTAAGTCTAGCGGGAGCAGATACGCAGTATTTT; cdr3_aa: CASSLSLAGADTQYF
j_call: TRBJ1-5; clone_size: few; v_call: TRBV27; d_call: NA; cdr3_nt: TGTGCCAGCAGTTTATCTTCCTTAGGGGGCAATCAGCCCCAGCATTTT; cdr3_aa: CASSLSSLGGNQPQHF
j_call: TRBJ2-2; clone_size: NA; v_call: TRBV29-1; d_call: TRBD2; cdr3_nt: TGCAGCGTCGGGACTAGCGGTCCCGGGGAGCTGTTTTTT; cdr3_aa: CSVGTSGPGELFF
j_call: TRBJ2-3; clone_size: many; v_call: TRBV4-1; d_call: NA; cdr3_nt: TGCGCCAGCAGCCCCAGACAAGAGACTAGTCGGGCCACAGATACGCAGTATTTT; cdr3_aa: CASSPRQETSRATDTQYF
j_call: TRBJ1-4; clone_size: NA; v_call: TRBV5-1; d_call: NA; cdr3_nt: TGCGCCAGCAGCTTTTCTCCGGACAGCGCTACAGCAACTAATGAAAAACTGTTTTTT; cdr3_aa: CASSFSPDSATATNEKLFF
j_call: TRBJ2-5; clone_size: NA; v_call: TRBV5-1; d_call: NA; cdr3_nt: TGCGCCAGCAGCTTGTTATCTTCGGACACCCAAGAGACCCAGTACTTC; cdr3_aa: CASSLLSSDTQETQYF
j_call: TRBJ1-5; clone_size: NA; v_call: TRBV6-5; d_call: NA; cdr3_nt: TGTGCCAGCAGTTTCTCTGTATTACAGCCCCAGCATTTT; cdr3_aa: CASSFSVLQPQHF
j_call: TRBJ2-1; clone_size: NA; v_call: TRBV28; d_call: NA; cdr3_nt: TGTGCCAGCACCCCCCCCGGGCGGCTCAATGAGCAGTTCTTC; cdr3_aa: CASTPPGRLNEQFF
j_call: TRBJ2-2; clone_size: NA; v_call: TRBV7-2; d_call: NA; cdr3_nt: TGTGCCAGCAGCTCGACAGTGAACACCGGGGAGCTGTTTTTT; cdr3_aa: CASSSTVNTGELFF
j_call: TRBJ2-7; clone_size: NA; v_call: TRBV6-1; d_call: NA; cdr3_nt: TGTGCCAGCGGTAGGAAGTCCTACGAGCAGTACTTC; cdr3_aa: CASGRKSYEQYF
j_call: TRBJ2-1; clone_size: NA; v_call: TRBV7-8; d_call: TRBD2; cdr3_nt: TGTGCCAGCAGCTTACTAGCGGGAGTGTCCTACAATGAGCAGTTCTTC; cdr3_aa: CASSLLAGVSYNEQFF
j_call: TRBJ2-7; clone_size: few; v_call: TRBV27; d_call: TRBD2; cdr3_nt: TGTGCCAGCAGTTTATCTGCTAGCGGAAACTACGAGCAGTACTTC; cdr3_aa: CASSLSASGNYEQYF
j_call: TRBJ2-1; clone_size: NA; v_call: TRBV11-3; d_call: NA; cdr3_nt: TGTGCCAGCAGCCCCCCGGGGCAAGGCTACAATGAGCAGTTCTTC; cdr3_aa: CASSPPGQGYNEQFF
j_call: TRBJ1-2; clone_size: once; v_call: TRBV28; d_call: NA; cdr3_nt: TGTGCCAGCAGTTTTTCACAGGGAGGAGGCTACACCTTC; cdr3_aa: CASSFSQGGGYTF
j_call: TRBJ2-7; clone_size: NA; v_call: TRBV4-3; d_call: NA; cdr3_nt: TGCGCCAGCAGCCAAGATACTCGACGGGAGCAGTACTTC; cdr3_aa: CASSQDTRREQYF
j_call: TRBJ2-4; clone_size: NA; v_call: TRBV30; d_call: TRBD2; cdr3_nt: TGTGCCTGGAGTCTCGGGGGGGCCGCGGGCAAAAACATTCAGTACTTC; cdr3_aa: CAWSLGGAAGKNIQYF